There are a few counts of the clone carrying this TCR beta chain. Antigen: not known. The data were taken from a study of cytomegalovirus exposure and HLA in healthy donors. Study-wide results and caveats: Relative to the approximately 700-donor mean, N-insertions were reportedly fewer in an Asian-associated ancestry cluster in a later analysis.

V gave up 7 bases and J gave up 4 bases, with 16 bases separating them. The CDR3 consists of 14 residues. In germline, CDR1 is SNHLY, CDR2 FYNNEI. Primers included in the PCR were 60 Vbeta and 13 Jbeta primers. Clones were read by immunoSEQ multiplex PCR, and TCRdb kept only the in-frame ones, dropping some. Of around 120,000 clones listed, about 76% were seen once; the top ten hold approximately 30%. Each donor's status was that of a healthy bone marrow donor. This clonotype originated in a man between 60 and 70 years old in good health and CMV-seropositive. The source material was PBMCs. The chain carries TRBV2 and TRBJ1-2; D gene uncertain. This CDR3 is CASTIHGAGYGYTF. CDR3 nucleotide sequence: TGTGCCAGCACTATACACGGAGCCGGCTATGGCTACACCTTC.